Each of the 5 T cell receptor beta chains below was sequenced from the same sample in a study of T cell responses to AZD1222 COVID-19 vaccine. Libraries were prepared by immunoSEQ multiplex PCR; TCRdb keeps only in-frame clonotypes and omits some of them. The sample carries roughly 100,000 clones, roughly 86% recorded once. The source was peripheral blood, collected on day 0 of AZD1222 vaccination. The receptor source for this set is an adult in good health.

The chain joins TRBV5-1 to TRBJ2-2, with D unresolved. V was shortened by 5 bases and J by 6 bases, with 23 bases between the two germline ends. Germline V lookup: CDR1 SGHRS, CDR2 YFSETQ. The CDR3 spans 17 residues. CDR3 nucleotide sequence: TGCGCCAGCAGATCATCTACCGGGTCGGAGAAGGCCGGGGAGCTGTTTTTT. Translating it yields CASRSSTGSEKAGELFF.

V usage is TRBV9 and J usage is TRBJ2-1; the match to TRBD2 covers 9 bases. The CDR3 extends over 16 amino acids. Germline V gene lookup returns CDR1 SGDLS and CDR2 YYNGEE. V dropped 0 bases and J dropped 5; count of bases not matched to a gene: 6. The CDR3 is CASSVGLAGADNEQFF. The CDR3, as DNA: TGTGCCAGCAGCGTAGGTTTAGCGGGGGCCGACAATGAGCAGTTCTTC.

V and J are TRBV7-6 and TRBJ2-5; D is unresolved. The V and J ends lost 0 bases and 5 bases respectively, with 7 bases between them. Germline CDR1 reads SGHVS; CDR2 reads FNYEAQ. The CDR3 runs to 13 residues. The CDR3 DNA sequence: TGTGCCAGCAGCTTAGCGGCCAAGGAGACCCAGTACTTC. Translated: CASSLAAKETQYF. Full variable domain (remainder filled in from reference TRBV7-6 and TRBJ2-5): GAGVSQSPRYKVTKRGQDVALRCDPISGHVSLYWYRQALGQGPEFLTYFNYEAQQDKSGLPNDRFSAERPEGSISTLTIQRTEQRDSAMYRCASSLAAKETQYFGPGTRLLVL.

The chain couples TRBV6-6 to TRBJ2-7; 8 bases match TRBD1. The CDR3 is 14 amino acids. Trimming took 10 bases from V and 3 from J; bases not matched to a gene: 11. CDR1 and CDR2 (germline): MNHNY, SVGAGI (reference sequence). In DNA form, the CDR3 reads TGTGCCACCCTGACAGGGGTTGGGGGCTACGAGCAGTACTTC. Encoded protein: CATLTGVGGYEQYF.

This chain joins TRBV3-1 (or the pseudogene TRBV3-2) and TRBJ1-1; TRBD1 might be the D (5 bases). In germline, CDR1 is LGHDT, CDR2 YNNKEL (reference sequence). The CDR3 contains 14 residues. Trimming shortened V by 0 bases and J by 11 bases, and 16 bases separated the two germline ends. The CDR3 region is CASSQDFTGRGAFF. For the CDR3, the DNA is TGTGCCAGCAGCCAAGATTTCACAGGTCGGGGGGCTTTCTTT.